A selection of T cell receptor beta chains follows, all from one sample in a study of cytomegalovirus exposure and HLA in healthy donors. Assay: immunoSEQ multiplex PCR; the TCRdb copy retains only in-frame clones and omits some. This sample carries approximately 180,000 clones, 70% to 85% of them seen once, and the ten largest clones take 4% to 6%. The material sequenced was PBMCs. The source is a young man in good health and CMV-seronegative. The CDR3 runs from the conserved cysteine through the conserved F or W. D genes are given only for firm matches. Not all rows give a size; the values are once, few, many and, for expanded clones, a class.

>-|15|TRBD1|TRBJ1-5|TRBV19
TGTGCCAGTACTATAGGACAGGGTGAAAATCAGCCCCAGCATTTT
CASTIGQGENQPQHF
>few|12|-|TRBJ1-1|TRBV7-9
TGTGCCAGCAGCTTAGGAGAGATCGAAGCTTTCTTT
CASSLGEIEAFF
>-|13|TRBD1|TRBJ2-5|TRBV6-1
TGTGCCAGCAGTGGGGGGACAGTAGAGACCCAGTACTTC
CASSGGTVETQYF
>-|15|TRBD1|TRBJ2-3|TRBV4-1
TGCGCCAGCAGCCAAGGCCAGGGGGCCCGGGATACGCAGTATTTT
CASSQGQGARDTQYF
>-|16|-|TRBJ2-1|TRBV9
TGTGCCAGCAGCGTAGAGGGGTGGCTAGCGCTCAGTGAGCAGTTCTTC
CASSVEGWLALSEQFF
>-|16|-|TRBJ2-6|TRBV4-2
TGTGCCAGCAGCCAAGATCAGGGCACTGGGGCCAACGTCCTGACTTTC
CASSQDQGTGANVLTF
>-|20|TRBD2|TRBJ2-1|TRBV6-1
TGTGCCAGCAGTGTTTCGCCGGGACTAGCGGCCGCCTGGCCCTACAATGAGCAGTTCTTC
CASSVSPGLAAAWPYNEQFF
>-|15|-|TRBJ1-2|TRBV10-1
TGCGCCAGCAGTGATCCCGCCGGCCTAGGCTATGGCTACACCTTC
CASSDPAGLGYGYTF
>-|16|-|TRBJ1-3|TRBV27
TGTGCCAGCAGTGCTTCGGCTGAGGGCTCTGGAAACACCATATATTTT
CASSASAEGSGNTIYF
>-|14|TRBD2|TRBJ2-5|TRBV6-4
TGTGCCAGCCCTCCAAAGAGCGGGAAAGAGACCCAGTACTTC
CASPPKSGKETQYF
>-|13|-|TRBJ2-2|TRBV7-3
TGTGCCAGCAGCCCTCTAGTGGCCGGGGAGCTGTTTTTT
CASSPLVAGELFF
>-|14|-|TRBJ1-4|TRBV6-6
TGTGCCAGCAGATCGGGAGGCACTAATGAAAAACTGTTTTTT
CASRSGGTNEKLFF
>few|14|TRBD1|TRBJ2-3|TRBV6-1
TGTGCCAGCGGGGTGCAGGGGGTTTATGATACGCAGTATTTT
CASGVQGVYDTQYF
>-|15|-|TRBJ1-1|TRBV4-1
TGCGCCAGCAGTCGAACAGGAGGGGTTGGGCCTGAAGCTTTCTTT
CASSRTGGVGPEAFF
>once|14|-|TRBJ1-2|TRBV5-1
TGCGCCAGCAGCTTCGAATCAGGGGACTATGGCTACACCTTC
CASSFESGDYGYTF
>-|14|-|TRBJ1-2|TRBV11-2
TGTGCCAGCAGCGGGGGGGCCATCGGGCATGGCTACACCTTC
CASSGGAIGHGYTF
>-|14|-|TRBJ2-1|TRBV30
TGTGCCTGGAACACGGGTCAACTGGGGGGTGAGCAGTTCTTC
CAWNTGQLGGEQFF
>-|15|TRBD1|TRBJ1-1|TRBV6-5
TGTGCCAGCAGTTACTCGGGACAGGCGAACACTGAAGCTTTCTTT
CASSYSGQANTEAFF
>-|17|TRBD1|TRBJ1-1|TRBV5-5
TGTGCCAGCAGCTCCCTCCCGGCGACAGGGAAGCGGTTGGAAGCTTTCTTT
CASSSLPATGKRLEAFF
>-|13|TRBD1|TRBJ1-2|TRBV11-3
TGTGCCAGCAGCTTAGGGCCACAGGGGTTTGGCACCTTC
CASSLGPQGFGTF
>once|14|TRBD1|TRBJ1-2|TRBV11-3
TGTGCCAGCAGCGACCGGGACAGATGGGATGGCTACACCTTC
CASSDRDRWDGYTF
>-|14|TRBD2|TRBJ2-3|TRBV5-1
TGCGCCAGCAGCTTGGGTGCGGGGGAAGATACGCAGTATTTT
CASSLGAGEDTQYF
>-|14|-|TRBJ2-7|TRBV7-8
TGTGCCAGCAGCTTAGACAGGGCTGCCTACGAGCAGTACTTC
CASSLDRAAYEQYF
>-|14|TRBD1|TRBJ1-1|TRBV5-1
TGCGCCAGCAGCTCCGACAGGGGCGTATGGGAAGCTTTCTTT
CASSSDRGVWEAFF
>-|14|TRBD1|TRBJ2-7|TRBV4-1
TGCGCCAGCAGCCAAGCGGGACAGGGCTACGAGCAGTACTTC
CASSQAGQGYEQYF
>-|12|-|TRBJ2-1|TRBV6-5
TGTGCCAGCCGAACAGTAGTCGATGAGCAGTTCTTC
CASRTVVDEQFF
>-|12|-|TRBJ2-4|TRBV5-4
TGTGCCAGCGGTCAGGGTTTGGGCATTCAGTACTTC
CASGQGLGIQYF